The present T cell receptor delta chain was sequenced within a study of γδ T cells in repeated Plasmodium falciparum infection. The wider study: Malaria-naive adults were infected with P. falciparum NF54 four times over roughly 640 days. Samples were taken at baseline, before some infections, and 21 days after each.

V shed 3 bases and J 1 base; nucleotides not matched to a gene: 14. In germline, CDR1 is GEAIGNYY, CDR2 EKD. The CDR3 loop spans 19 amino acids. Regarding the study as a whole: Waves of new clonotype selection appeared after repeated controlled infections in Vdelta2-negative, largely Vdelta1+, gammadelta T cells.

With regard to this clone: Its antigen is as yet unknown. TCRdb lists the protein of a much larger clone for this DNA, which differs at residue 5, so this is likely a read error; the protein given here is translated from the DNA itself.

TCRdb reanalysed the multiplex PCR reads via CATT. The profile shows around 86,000 delta-chain clones, roughly 1.4% of them singletons. Vgamma9/Vdelta2+ and Vdelta2-negative gammadelta T cells were flow-sorted from PBMC for bulk sequencing. This chain connects TRDV2 to TRDJ1; 12 bases agree with TRDD3. TCRdb leaves out the J gene; it was filled in here by matching the DNA to germline. The source of this sequence is a pool of human donors (malaria-infected and uninfected, not separated). Input material: gamma-delta T cells from blood. The CDR3 nucleotides are TGTGCCTGTGACTCCCGTACTGGGGGATACTCAACCTTCACCGATAAACTCATCTTT. It encodes CACDSRTGGYSTFTDKLIF.